Below, 31 T cell receptor beta chains from the same sample are listed, as sequenced in a study of Ad26.COV2.S vaccination and SARS-CoV-2 variants. Documented treatment: roughly 18 received Ad26.COV2.S at low or high dose, single or two shots; 5 received placebo; per-sample allocation not given. At day 63 after the first vaccine or placebo injection, samples were drawn. Assay used: immunoSEQ multiplex PCR; TCRdb lists only in-frame clones, some missing. This sample has under 550,000 clones; 70% to 90% occur once, and the top ten carry about 3.5%. The material sequenced was peripheral blood, taken in a trial of Ad26.COV2.S vaccine versus placebo. Source of these receptors: a person aged 18-60 years who received the Ad26.COV2.S COVID-19 vaccine or a placebo.

The gene calls are TRBV7-8 and TRBJ2-5; D is uncertain. Germline values: CDR1 SGHVS, CDR2 FQNEAQ. V lost 4 bases and J lost 1, with 16 bases in between. This CDR3 contains 16 residues. The CDR3 bases are TGTGCCAGCAGCTCTGGGCCGCGAGCCCTCCAAGAGACCCAGTACTTC. It translates to CASSSGPRALQETQYF.

The genes are TRBV18 and TRBJ1-1; 10 nucleotides align to TRBD1. The length of the CDR3 is 15 residues. V gave up 5 bases and J gave up 1 base; unmatched junction bases: 4. Germline V gene data show CDR1 as KGHSH and CDR2 as LQKENI. CDR3 DNA sequence: TGTGCCAGCTCAGACAGGGGGCTTAGGAACACTGAAGCTTTCTTT. This sequence encodes CASSDRGLRNTEAFF.

V usage is TRBV27 and J usage is TRBJ2-7; 7 bases match TRBD1. The CDR3 covers 13 residues. V shed 4 bases, J shed 2 bases, and the junction held 2 bases outside the gene matches. CDR1 and CDR2 (germline): MNHEY, SMNVEV (reference sequence). CDR3 amino acids: CASSSGQPYEQYF. CDR3 sequence (DNA): TGTGCCAGCAGTTCGGGACAGCCCTACGAGCAGTACTTC.

The chain joins TRBV7-8 to TRBJ1-2, with D possibly TRBD1 on 5 matching bases. The CDR3 is 15 amino acids. Deletions cut 1 base from V and 3 bases from J, with 12 bases between. Germline V gene data show CDR1 as SGHVS and CDR2 as FQNEAQ. CDR3: CASSLGGWGDYGYTF. The CDR3 DNA follows: TGTGCCAGCAGCTTAGGAGGGTGGGGGGACTATGGCTACACCTTC.

The chain uses TRBV30 and TRBJ1-4, with TRBD1 as a possible D gene (5 bases). Germline CDR1 reads GTSNPN; CDR2 reads SVGIG (reference sequence). V gave up 7 bases and J gave up 7 bases, with 19 bases separating them. The CDR3 covers 14 residues. CDR3 amino acids: CASSPLGVTEKLFF. In DNA, the CDR3 is TGTGCCTCGAGCCCCCTGGGGGTGACTGAAAAACTGTTTTTT.

This clone was seen just once. The chain has TRBV27 and TRBJ2-7; no firm D call. The CDR3 extends over 16 amino acids. V was shortened by 4 bases and J by 0 bases, with 16 bases between the two germline ends. Germline assignment: CDR1 MNHEY and CDR2 SMNVEV (reference sequence). The CDR3 here is CASSYSLSRSSYEQYF. CDR3 in DNA: TGTGCCAGCAGTTACAGTCTAAGCCGCTCCTCCTACGAGCAGTACTTC.

The CDR3 loop is CASSMGRGYGYTF. The CDR3 nucleotides are TGTGCCAGTAGTATGGGCAGGGGCTATGGCTACACCTTC. The chain couples TRBV19 to TRBJ1-2; D possibly corresponds to TRBD1 (6 bases). V shed 3 bases and J shed 4 bases, with 9 bases lying between them. CDR3 size: 13 residues. Per the germline V gene, CDR1 is LNHDA and CDR2 is SQIVND (reference sequence).

The chain joins TRBV30 to TRBJ2-1; the D call may be TRBD1 or TRBD2 (6 bases each). With 2 bases removed from V and 6 bases from J, the gap between germline ends came to 11 bases. This CDR3 contains 13 residues. Germline assignment: CDR1 GTSNPN and CDR2 SVGIG (reference sequence). The CDR3 bases are TGTGCCTGGAGTCCCAGGGGACTCAATGAGCAGTTCTTC. As protein: CAWSPRGLNEQFF.

V usage is TRBV5-5 and J usage is TRBJ2-7; the D gene is possibly TRBD2 (5 bases). This CDR3 comprises 15 residues. The V gene's germline CDR1 is SGHKS and CDR2 YYEKEE (reference sequence). With 0 bases removed from V and 5 bases from J, the gap between germline ends came to 15 bases. As DNA, the CDR3 is TGTGCCAGCAGCTTGGGAAACGGGGATCTGGACGAGCAGTACTTC. Its protein product is CASSLGNGDLDEQYF.

In regard to this clone: Within the sample, other DNA sequences also encode this same CDR3. The rearrangement joins TRBV7-3 to TRBJ2-2; 12 bases are shared with TRBD2. Germline V gene sequence: CDR1 SGHTA, CDR2 FQGTGA. V trimming: 5 bases; J trimming: 8 bases; junction bases outside the gene matches: 9. CDR3 length equals 16 residues. The CDR3, as DNA: TGTGCCAGCAGCCACTCTAGCGGGGGGGCTGCTGGGGAGCTGTTTTTT. Its protein product is CASSHSSGGAAGELFF.

This chain links TRBV20-1 with TRBJ2-3, with D possibly matching TRBD2 (6 bases). The CDR3 contains 14 residues. Trimming removed 3 bases from V and 2 bases from J, with 12 bases in between. CDR1 is DFQATT and CDR2 is SNEGSKA in the germline V gene (reference sequence). CDR3 DNA: TGCAGTGCTAGTCCGGGAGTCCCCACAGATACGCAGTATTTT. It codes for CSASPGVPTDTQYF.

The gene calls are TRBV6-6 and TRBJ2-5; possibly TRBD1 for D (6 bases). The CDR3 has 13 amino acids. The germline V and J ends were trimmed by 10 bases and 5 bases, with 17 bases remaining between them. Germline V lookup: CDR1 MNHNY, CDR2 SVGAGI (reference sequence). The DNA of the CDR3 is TGTGCCACAAATGAGGGGGTATTGGAGACCCAGTACTTC. It yields the protein CATNEGVLETQYF.

This chain links TRBV30 with TRBJ2-3, with TRBD2 matching over 8 bases. The V and J ends lost 0 bases and 6 bases, in that order; junction bases with no gene match: 5. The length of the CDR3 is 14 residues. Per germline, CDR1 GTSNPN and CDR2 SVGIG (reference sequence). This CDR3 is CAWSVKRGPDTQYF. For the CDR3, the DNA is TGTGCCTGGAGTGTGAAGCGGGGGCCGGATACGCAGTATTTT. Variable domain in full (rest from reference TRBV30 and TRBJ2-3): SQTIHQWPATLVQPVGSPLSLECTVEGTSNPNLYWYRQAAGRGLQLLFYSVGIGQISSEVPQNLSASRPQDRQFILSSKKLLLSDSGFYLCAWSVKRGPDTQYFGPGTRLTVL.

The chain employs TRBV7-8 and TRBJ1-4, with D perhaps matching TRBD1 (6 bases). Looked up from germline, CDR1 is SGHVS and CDR2 is FQNEAQ. V was trimmed by 2 bases and J by 6 bases, leaving 16 bases between them. The CDR3 loop spans 16 amino acids. The CDR3 region has the DNA TGTGCCAGCAGCTTACTCTTGCCAGGGGAGGATGAAAAACTGTTTTTT. This sequence encodes CASSLLLPGEDEKLFF. Full variable domain (outside the CDR3, taken from reference TRBV7-8 and TRBJ1-4): GAGVSQSPRYKVAKRGQDVALRCDPISGHVSLFWYQQALGQGPEFLTYFQNEAQLDKSGLPSDRFFAERPEGSVSTLKIQRTQQEDSAVYLCASSLLLPGEDEKLFFGSGTQLSVL.

This rearrangement joins TRBV5-4 to TRBJ2-7; D is unresolved. Trimming cost V 2 bases and J 3 bases, with 15 bases left between them. This CDR3 is 15 amino acids long. The germline V gene encodes CDR1 SGHNT and CDR2 YYREEE (reference sequence). CDR3 nucleotides: TGTGCCAGCAGCTTCGAAGGGCCAGCGCACTACGAGCAGTACTTC. The encoded protein is CASSFEGPAHYEQYF.

This chain uses TRBV19 with TRBJ1-1, with a possible D match to TRBD1 (6 bases). The CDR3 totals 14 residues. In germline, CDR1 is LNHDA, CDR2 SQIVND (reference sequence). The V gene lost 8 bases and the J gene lost 3 bases, with 16 bases spanning the gap. The CDR3 DNA reads as TGTGCCAGTGCAGGCTGGACAGCCGACACTGAAGCTTTCTTT. Amino acids: CASAGWTADTEAFF.

The rearrangement joins TRBV7-9 to TRBJ2-4; TRBD2 matches 9 bases. The V and J ends lost 7 bases and 8 bases, in that order; junction bases with no gene match: 9. The CDR3 runs to 14 residues. Germline assignment: CDR1 SEHNR and CDR2 FQNEAQ (reference sequence). DNA for the CDR3: TGTGCCAGCAACCATGCGGGGGGGCCTGACATTCAGTACTTC. Translating gives CASNHAGGPDIQYF.

The chain recombines TRBV1 with TRBJ2-1; TRBD2 is the table's D call and was not checked against the DNA. TRBV1 is an annotated pseudogene. The CDR3 sequence is 14 residues long. As DNA, the CDR3 is TGCACCAGCAGCCCGGGGGGCTCCTACAATGAGCAGTTCTTC. Residues: CTSSPGGSYNEQFF.

The chain links TRBV7-9 to TRBJ2-2; weak D call: TRBD2 (5 bases). The CDR3 has 15 amino acids. V was trimmed by 4 bases and J by 7 bases, leaving 16 bases between them. Germline-derived CDR1 and CDR2 are SEHNR and FQNEAQ (reference sequence). The CDR3 coding sequence is TGTGCCAGCAGCTCCAATTTACCGGGATACGGGGAGCTGTTTTTT. Its translation is CASSSNLPGYGELFF.

The V and J genes are TRBV6-5 and TRBJ1-2, with D uncertain. Germline V gene lookup returns CDR1 MNHEY and CDR2 SVGAGI. The CDR3 length is 13 residues. Trimming stripped 0 bases from V and 3 bases from J, with 5 bases between. CDR3 sequence (DNA): TGTGCCAGCAGTTACTCAGGGTACTATGGCTACACCTTC. This codes for CASSYSGYYGYTF.

The chain links TRBV7-3 to TRBJ2-2; D tentatively fits TRBD1 or TRBD2 (5 bases each). The CDR3 totals 16 residues. V shed 5 bases and J shed 4 bases, with 17 bases lying between them. Germline CDR1 and CDR2: SGHTA and FQGTGA. CDR3 coding DNA: TGTGCCAGCAGCCAAAGGGACCAGCCTCCCACCGGGGAGCTGTTTTTT. It translates to CASSQRDQPPTGELFF.

This sequence joins TRBV6-5 and TRBJ2-7; 7 nucleotides line up with TRBD1. This CDR3 spans 15 amino acids. Trimming cost V 6 bases and J 2 bases; bases outside gene matches: 10. CDR1 MNHEY and CDR2 SVGAGI come from the germline V gene. Here the CDR3 reads CASSRTGQETYEQYF. CDR3 DNA: TGTGCCAGCAGCCGTACCGGACAGGAGACCTACGAGCAGTACTTC.

This clone was recorded a few times. V is TRBV7-9 and J is TRBJ1-6, with D possibly TRBD1 on 5 matching bases. Germline assignment: CDR1 SEHNR and CDR2 FQNEAQ (reference sequence). Deletions cut 4 bases from V and 9 bases from J, with 7 bases between. This CDR3 has 12 amino acids. CDR3 residues: CASSSGFSPLHF. For the CDR3, the DNA is TGTGCCAGCAGCTCAGGGTTTTCACCCCTCCACTTT. The whole variable domain, remainder taken from reference TRBV7-9 and TRBJ1-6, is DTGVSQNPRHKITKRGQNVTFRCDPISEHNRLYWYRQTLGQGPEFLTYFQNEAQLEKSRLLSDRFSAERPKGSFSTLEIQRTEQGDSAMYLCASSSGFSPLHFGNGTRLTVT.

The chain is built from TRBV27 and TRBJ2-7; possible D gene TRBD1, 6 bases. Trimming left V 0 bases short and J 5 bases short, with 14 bases between. The CDR3 is made up of 15 amino acids. Germline lookup yields CDR1 MNHEY and CDR2 SMNVEV (reference sequence). The CDR3 coding sequence is TGTGCCAGCAGTTTATCGCTGGGGGCCGTCGACGAGCAGTACTTC. It encodes CASSLSLGAVDEQYF.

The V gene is TRBV7-8, the J gene TRBJ2-2; TRBD1 agrees at 8 bases. Germline V gene data show CDR1 as SGHVS and CDR2 as FQNEAQ. CDR3 length: 18 amino acids. After removal of 5 bases from V and 1 base from J, the junction contained 12 bases not matched to a gene. As DNA, the CDR3 is TGTGCCAGCAGCCTTAGTACCCGGACAGGGAGGAACACCGGGGAGCTGTTTTTT. It encodes CASSLSTRTGRNTGELFF. The full variable domain, completed using reference TRBV7-8 and TRBJ2-2, is GAGVSQSPRYKVAKRGQDVALRCDPISGHVSLFWYQQALGQGPEFLTYFQNEAQLDKSGLPSDRFFAERPEGSVSTLKIQRTQQEDSAVYLCASSLSTRTGRNTGELFFGEGSRLTVL.

Note on this clone: This clone may be a read error of a much larger clone one base away. The chain carries TRBV6-5 and TRBJ1-1, with D possibly being TRBD1 (6 bases). Germline CDR1 and CDR2: MNHEY and SVGAGI. Trimming took off 2 bases at V and 1 base at J, with 8 bases between the two ends. The CDR3 length is 14 residues. The CDR3 region has the DNA TGTGCCAGCAGTTACACAGGGACGAACACTGAAGCTTTCTTT. It yields the protein CASSYTGTNTEAFF.

The V call is TRBV12-3 or TRBV12-4, the J call TRBJ1-2; D is unclear. The germline V and J ends were trimmed by 3 bases and 6 bases, with 11 bases remaining between them. The CDR3 spans 13 residues. CDR3 DNA sequence: TGTGCCAGCAGTTTCCTACGCAGGCATGGCTACACCTTC. This codes for CASSFLRRHGYTF.

This clone was counted once. The chain links TRBV5-1 to TRBJ2-5; TRBD2 agrees at 7 bases. Per germline, CDR1 SGHRS and CDR2 YFSETQ. Trimming took 1 base from V and 2 from J; bases not matched to a gene: 5. There are 15 residues in the CDR3. DNA of the CDR3: TGCGCCAGCAGCTTGTACGGGGGGTCGCAAGAGACCCAGTACTTC. This codes for CASSLYGGSQETQYF.

The chain is built from TRBV6-6 and TRBJ2-5, with 7 bases lining up with TRBD2. Germline values: CDR1 MNHNY, CDR2 SVGAGI (reference sequence). This CDR3 has 16 amino acids. After removal of 1 base from V and 5 bases from J, the junction contained 10 bases not matched to a gene. CDR3 DNA: TGTGCCAGCAGTTACTTTAGCGGGCCCAAAGGGGAGACCCAGTACTTC. Its protein product is CASSYFSGPKGETQYF.

CDR3 protein: CASSQERTRDTDTQYF. DNA for the CDR3: TGTGCCAGCAGCCAAGAGCGGACACGGGATACAGATACGCAGTATTTT. This chain joins TRBV3-1 (or the pseudogene TRBV3-2) and TRBJ2-3, with D possibly being TRBD1 or TRBD2 (5 bases each). Trimming cost V 0 bases and J 3 bases, with 13 bases left between them. CDR3 length: 16 residues. Germline CDR1 and CDR2: LGHDT and YNNKEL (reference sequence).

The rearrangement joins TRBV19 to TRBJ2-3; a weak D match, TRBD2 (5 bases). V lost 6 bases, J lost 2 bases, and 15 bases lay in between. Germline-derived CDR1 and CDR2 are LNHDA and SQIVND (reference sequence). This CDR3 has 15 residues. The CDR3 bases are TGTGCCAGTAGCAGGACGGGGTATGCCACAGATACGCAGTATTTT. Protein: CASSRTGYATDTQYF.